This TCR beta chain was profiled in a study of blood T cell repertoires in COVID-19. Trimming shortened V by 7 bases and J by 2 bases, and 15 bases separated the two germline ends. The CDR3 extends over 15 amino acids. Per the germline V gene, CDR1 is SEHNR and CDR2 is FQNEAQ (reference sequence). Original data processing: Amplification of reference gene primers provided the estimated nucleated cell counts. Data came from immunoSEQ multiplex PCR; TCRdb stores just in-frame clones and leaves some out. From that table come the V and J calls and clone size; the DNA was used to work out D and trimming. Found here are under 300,000 clones, around 83% of them singletons; the top ten hold less than 3.5%.

The receptor's source is a woman between 18 and 29 years old with acute or convalescent COVID-19. Input material: peripheral blood. The chain employs TRBV7-9 and TRBJ2-1; D remains ambiguous. The CDR3 spells CASTPTSTPYNEQFF. In nucleotides, the CDR3 is TGTGCCAGCACCCCAACTTCTACCCCCTACAATGAGCAGTTCTTC.